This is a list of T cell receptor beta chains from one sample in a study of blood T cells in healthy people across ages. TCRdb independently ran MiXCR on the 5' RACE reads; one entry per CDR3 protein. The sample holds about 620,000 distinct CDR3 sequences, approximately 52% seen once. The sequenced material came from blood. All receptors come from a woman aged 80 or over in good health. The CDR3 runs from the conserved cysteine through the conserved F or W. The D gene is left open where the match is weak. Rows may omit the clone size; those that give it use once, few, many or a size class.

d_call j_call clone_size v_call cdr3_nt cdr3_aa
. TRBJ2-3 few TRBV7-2 TGTGCCAGCAGCTACGACAGGACAGATGCGCAGTATTTT CASSYDRTDAQYF
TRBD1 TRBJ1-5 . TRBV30 TGTGCCTGGAGTGTACAGGGAGGGGGCTATCAGCCCCAGCATTTT CAWSVQGGGYQPQHF
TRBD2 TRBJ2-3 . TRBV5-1 TGCGCCACCGGGACTAGCGGTCTCCCTGGCACAGATACGCAGTATTTT CATGTSGLPGTDTQYF
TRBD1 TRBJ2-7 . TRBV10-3 TGTGCCATCTCGGGGGACAGGGACGAGCAGTACTTC CAISGDRDEQYF
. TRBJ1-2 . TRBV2 TGTGCCAGCAGTGGGGACACTCTGAGCTACACCTTC CASSGDTLSYTF
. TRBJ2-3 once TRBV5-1 TGCACCAGCAGCCGTGGAGGGGGAAGCACAGATACGCAGTATTTT CTSSRGGGSTDTQYF
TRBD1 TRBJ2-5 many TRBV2 TGTGCCAGCAACAGACAGGGGGACGAGACCCAGTACTTC CASNRQGDETQYF
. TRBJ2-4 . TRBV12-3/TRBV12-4 TGTGCCAGCAGTTTAGGGGGCACCATGTTACAGTACTTC CASSLGGTMLQYF
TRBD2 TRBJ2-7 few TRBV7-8 TGTGCCAGCAGCTTGATGACTAGCTCCGATGAGCAGTACTTC CASSLMTSSDEQYF
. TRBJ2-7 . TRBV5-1 TGCGCCAGCAGCTTGGAAGGGGAAAGCCACAATGAGCAGTACTTC CASSLEGESHNEQYF
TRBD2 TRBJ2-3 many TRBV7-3 TGTGCCAGCAGCTCCGGACTAGTCCCAGATACGCAGTATTTT CASSSGLVPDTQYF
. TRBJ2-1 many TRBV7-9 TGTGCCAGCAGCTGGACGGGGACGCAGGATGAGCAGTTCTTC CASSWTGTQDEQFF
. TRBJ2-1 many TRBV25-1 TGTGCCAGCAGTAGGATTGCGGGATTGACCAATGAGCAGTTCTTC CASSRIAGLTNEQFF
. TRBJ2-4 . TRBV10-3 TGTGCCATCAGTGGAGACCTCAAAAACATTCAGTACTTC CAISGDLKNIQYF
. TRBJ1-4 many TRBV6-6 TGTGCCAGCAGTTACTCCGGGGGCAGTAATGAAAAACTGTTTTTT CASSYSGGSNEKLFF
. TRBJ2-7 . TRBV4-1 TGCGCCAGCAGCAGCCCGGACAGCTACGAGCAGTACTTC CASSSPDSYEQYF
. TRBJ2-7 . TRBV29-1 TGCAGCGTTGTGTGGAACCTAGGGGAGCAGTACTTC CSVVWNLGEQYF